The rows below give T cell receptor beta chains drawn from one sample of a study of T cell responses to AZD1222 COVID-19 vaccine. Data came from immunoSEQ multiplex PCR; TCRdb stores just in-frame clones and leaves some out. The profile covers approximately 150,000 clones, with approximately 88% appearing a single time and more than 2% taken by the ten largest. The sample was peripheral blood, taken on day 0 of AZD1222 vaccination. Receptor source: an adult in good health. The CDR3 runs from the conserved cysteine through the conserved F or W. A D gene is named only where the DNA matches it firmly. Clone size is stated in some rows and not others, as once, few, many or a class when expanded.

D gene | J gene | V gene | clone size | CDR3 protein | CDR3 DNA
NA | TRBJ1-2 | TRBV19 | NA | CASNSPGTYYGYTF | TGTGCCAGTAATTCCCCTGGGACATACTATGGCTACACCTTC
NA | TRBJ2-5 | TRBV7-9 | few | CASSTHGGLETQYF | TGTGCCAGCAGCACCCACGGGGGATTGGAGACCCAGTACTTC
TRBD1 | TRBJ2-7 | TRBV29-1 | NA | CSGGPGQGAGEQYF | TGCAGCGGTGGACCGGGACAGGGGGCGGGAGAGCAGTACTTC
NA | TRBJ2-1 | TRBV25-1 | NA | CASSYRDEQFF | TGTGCCAGCAGCTACAGGGATGAGCAGTTCTTC
NA | TRBJ1-2 | TRBV10-3 | NA | CAISDRDPNYGYTF | TGTGCCATCAGTGATAGGGACCCTAACTATGGCTACACCTTC
TRBD1 | TRBJ1-2 | TRBV6-5 | NA | CASSRTGGGYGYTF | TGTGCCAGCAGTCGGACAGGGGGCGGCTATGGCTACACCTTC
TRBD1 | TRBJ1-5 | TRBV28 | NA | CASSPNDRGSKPQHF | TGTGCCAGCAGTCCTAACGACAGGGGGTCTAAGCCCCAGCATTTT
NA | TRBJ2-7 | TRBV18 | NA | CASSQRNDWRNEQYF | TGTGCCAGCTCACAGAGAAATGACTGGAGAAACGAGCAGTACTTC
TRBD2 | TRBJ2-7 | TRBV7-2 | once | CASSRTSGSYEQYF | TGTGCCAGCAGTCGGACTAGCGGCTCCTACGAGCAGTACTTC
TRBD1 | TRBJ2-2 | TRBV7-9 | once | CASSLTDRGTGELFF | TGTGCCAGCAGCTTAACGGACAGGGGCACCGGGGAGCTGTTTTTT
NA | TRBJ2-2 | TRBV24-1 | NA | CATSDTDLVTGELFF | TGTGCCACCAGTGATACGGACTTGGTCACCGGGGAGCTGTTTTTT
NA | TRBJ2-1 | TRBV6-5 | few | CASSYRQGGEQFF | TGTGCCAGCAGTTACCGCCAGGGTGGAGAGCAGTTCTTC
NA | TRBJ2-3 | TRBV6-4 | NA | CASSDFGHYTDTQYF | TGTGCCAGCAGTGACTTCGGACACTACACAGATACGCAGTATTTT
NA | TRBJ1-4 | TRBV2 | NA | CASSVLRNEKLFF | TGTGCCAGCAGTGTCCTCAGGAATGAAAAACTGTTTTTT
TRBD1 | TRBJ2-7 | TRBV11-2 | NA | CASSTGTGAYEQYF | TGTGCCAGCAGCACCGGGACAGGGGCGTACGAGCAGTACTTC
NA | TRBJ1-1 | TRBV12-3/TRBV12-4 | NA | CASSTQGRRAFF | TGTGCCAGCAGTACCCAGGGGAGGCGGGCTTTCTTT
TRBD1 | TRBJ1-3 | TRBV2 | NA | CASTDGTALPGNTIYF | TGTGCCAGCACAGACGGGACAGCATTACCTGGAAACACCATATATTTT
TRBD2 | TRBJ2-3 | TRBV6-1 | many | CASSEEAGGGTDTQYF | TGTGCCAGCAGTGAAGAGGCGGGAGGGGGCACAGATACGCAGTATTTT
NA | TRBJ2-3 | TRBV14 | NA | CASSQDWGWTDTQYF | TGTGCCAGCAGCCAAGATTGGGGTTGGACAGATACGCAGTATTTT
TRBD1 | TRBJ1-1 | TRBV29-1 | NA | CSVSTGTGRTEAFF | TGCAGCGTTTCCACCGGGACAGGGAGGACTGAAGCTTTCTTT
NA | TRBJ1-1 | TRBV6-2/TRBV6-3 | NA | CASSGWGTAEAFF | TGTGCCAGCAGTGGGTGGGGCACCGCTGAAGCTTTCTTT
NA | TRBJ1-1 | TRBV12-3/TRBV12-4 | NA | CASSLEENTEAFF | TGTGCCAGCAGTTTGGAGGAGAACACTGAAGCTTTCTTT
NA | TRBJ1-2 | TRBV5-4 | NA | CASSTDRTYGYTF | TGTGCCAGCAGCACGGACAGAACCTATGGCTACACCTTC
TRBD2 | TRBJ2-1 | TRBV27 | NA | CASSAPSGRDHEQFF | TGTGCCAGCAGTGCCCCTAGCGGGAGGGATCATGAGCAGTTCTTC
TRBD2 | TRBJ2-3 | TRBV5-4 | NA | CASSLGGSGSSDTQYF | TGTGCCAGCAGCTTGGGAGGTAGCGGGAGCTCAGATACGCAGTATTTT
NA | TRBJ2-2 | TRBV12-3/TRBV12-4 | NA | CASSWGLTGELFF | TGTGCCAGCAGTTGGGGTTTAACCGGGGAGCTGTTTTTT
NA | TRBJ2-7 | TRBV5-5 | NA | CASSFKGSSYEQYF | TGTGCCAGCAGCTTTAAGGGGAGCTCCTACGAGCAGTACTTC
TRBD1 | TRBJ1-6 | TRBV4-2 | NA | CASSLGQAENSPLHF | TGTGCCAGCAGCCTCGGACAGGCTGAGAATTCACCCCTCCACTTT
NA | TRBJ1-1 | TRBV5-1 | NA | CASSLVPWGNTEAFF | TGCGCCAGCAGCTTGGTCCCGTGGGGGAACACTGAAGCTTTCTTT
NA | TRBJ1-1 | TRBV2 | NA | CASSRSKRNTEAFF | TGTGCCAGCAGTAGGAGTAAACGGAACACTGAAGCTTTCTTT
TRBD2 | TRBJ2-2 | TRBV5-6 | NA | CASSSLAGGGELFF | TGTGCCAGCAGCAGTCTAGCGGGCGGTGGGGAGCTGTTTTTT
TRBD1 | TRBJ2-2 | TRBV27 | NA | CASSFTQGAGGELFF | TGTGCCAGCAGTTTCACCCAGGGGGCGGGCGGGGAGCTGTTTTTT
TRBD2 | TRBJ2-7 | TRBV11-3 | NA | CASSKDGSGWYEQYF | TGTGCCAGCAGCAAAGACGGTAGCGGGTGGTACGAGCAGTACTTC
NA | TRBJ2-2 | TRBV11-2 | few | CASAQDTNTGELFF | TGTGCCAGCGCCCAGGATACGAACACCGGGGAGCTGTTTTTT
NA | TRBJ1-2 | TRBV7-2 | NA | CASSPDSGIAGGYTF | TGTGCCAGCAGCCCTGACTCCGGGATTGCCGGGGGCTACACCTTC
TRBD1 | TRBJ1-5 | TRBV27 | few | CASRPDRVSNQPQHF | TGTGCCAGCAGACCCGACAGGGTCAGCAATCAGCCCCAGCATTTT
NA | TRBJ2-6 | TRBV5-1 | NA | CASSSPRVPGANVLTF | TGCGCCAGCAGCTCCCCGCGGGTGCCTGGGGCCAACGTCCTGACTTTC
TRBD1 | TRBJ2-1 | TRBV7-8 | few | CASSLEMIGGLPYNEQFF | TGTGCCAGCAGCTTAGAAATGATAGGGGGCTTACCCTACAATGAGCAGTTCTTC
NA | TRBJ1-1 | TRBV11-2 | NA | CASSFGENTEAFF | TGTGCCAGCAGCTTTGGGGAAAACACTGAAGCTTTCTTT
NA | TRBJ1-1 | TRBV2 | NA | CASSVVALNTEAFF | TGTGCCAGCAGTGTTGTGGCTTTGAACACTGAAGCTTTCTTT
NA | TRBJ1-4 | TRBV21-1 | NA | CAITSTGGDEKLFF | TGTGCCATTACTTCGACAGGGGGCGATGAAAAACTGTTTTTT
NA | TRBJ1-6 | TRBV18 | NA | CASSPTGMDNSPLHF | TGTGCCAGCTCACCAACGGGGATGGATAATTCACCCCTCCACTTT
NA | TRBJ2-7 | TRBV7-2 | NA | CASSLGGAGVPEQYF | TGTGCCAGCAGCTTAGGGGGGGCTGGTGTCCCCGAGCAGTACTTC
TRBD1 | TRBJ2-5 | TRBV28 | NA | CASRTTGAGETQYF | TGTGCCAGCAGGACCACAGGGGCAGGGGAGACCCAGTACTTC
NA | TRBJ1-1 | TRBV6-5 | NA | CASTLHGGAEAFF | TGTGCCAGCACCCTACATGGGGGGGCTGAAGCTTTCTTT
NA | TRBJ2-2 | TRBV6-5 | NA | CASRWTGGELFF | TGTGCCAGCAGATGGACGGGCGGGGAGCTGTTTTTT